What follows is one T cell receptor beta chain and its context. Its antigen is not identified. cDNA serving as the sequencing template came from extracted, reverse transcribed RNA. Method: immunoSEQ multiplex PCR; TCRdb's copy keeps in-frame clones and lacks some. The table has a few hundred thousand clones, more than 50% seen once. This sample is part of a study of CD8+ T cells in alopecia areata. Study-wide points: Sequencing of scalp samples also captures resident alphabeta T cells of normal skin. Higher clonality was seen in lesional scalp than in normal scalp, especially in alopecia totalis/universalis. Researchers reported that TCR sharing among patients proved less clear than in mice, possibly HLA-linked.

PBMC-derived CD4+ and CD8+ T cells were sorted. V was clipped by 6 bases and J by 0 bases, with 15 bases between them. CDR1 and CDR2 (germline): MRHNA, SNTAGT. The CDR3 extends over 16 amino acids. The source material was CD8+ T cells sorted from blood. This chain uses TRBV6-4 with TRBJ1-5; D gene uncertain. This clonotype originated in a human donor in good health. This CDR3 reads CASRDIRRTSNQPQHF. DNA of the CDR3: TGTGCCAGCAGGGATATCCGACGGACTAGCAATCAGCCCCAGCATTTT.